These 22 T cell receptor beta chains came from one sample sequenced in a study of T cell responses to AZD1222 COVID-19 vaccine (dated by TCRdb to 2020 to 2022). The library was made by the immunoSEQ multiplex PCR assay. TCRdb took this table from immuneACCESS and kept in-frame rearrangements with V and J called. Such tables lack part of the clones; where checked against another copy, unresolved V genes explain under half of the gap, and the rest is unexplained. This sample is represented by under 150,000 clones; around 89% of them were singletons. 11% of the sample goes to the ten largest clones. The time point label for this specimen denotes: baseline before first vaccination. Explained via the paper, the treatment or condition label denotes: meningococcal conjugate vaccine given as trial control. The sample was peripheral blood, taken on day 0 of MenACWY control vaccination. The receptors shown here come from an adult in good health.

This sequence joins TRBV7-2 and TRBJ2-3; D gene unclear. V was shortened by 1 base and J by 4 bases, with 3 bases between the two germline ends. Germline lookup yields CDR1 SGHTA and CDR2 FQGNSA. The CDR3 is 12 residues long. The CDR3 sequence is CASSLDSDTQYF. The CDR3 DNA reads TGTGCCAGCAGCTTAGATTCAGATACGCAGTATTTT.

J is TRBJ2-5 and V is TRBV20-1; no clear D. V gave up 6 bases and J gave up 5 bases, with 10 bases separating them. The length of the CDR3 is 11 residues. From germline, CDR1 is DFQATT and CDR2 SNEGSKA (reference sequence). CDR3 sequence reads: CSAGERETQYF. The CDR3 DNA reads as TGCAGTGCCGGCGAGAGGGAGACCCAGTACTTC.

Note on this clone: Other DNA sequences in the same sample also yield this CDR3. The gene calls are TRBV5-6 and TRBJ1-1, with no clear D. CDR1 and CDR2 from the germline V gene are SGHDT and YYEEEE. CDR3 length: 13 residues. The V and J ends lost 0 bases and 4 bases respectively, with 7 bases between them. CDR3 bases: TGTGCCAGCAGCTTGGGTGGCCCCACTGAAGCTTTCTTT. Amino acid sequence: CASSLGGPTEAFF. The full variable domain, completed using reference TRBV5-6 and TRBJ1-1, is DAGVTQSPTHLIKTRGQQVTLRCSPKSGHDTVSWYQQALGQGPQFIFQYYEEEERQRGNFPDRFSGHQFPNYSSELNVNALLLGDSALYLCASSLGGPTEAFFGQGTRLTVV.

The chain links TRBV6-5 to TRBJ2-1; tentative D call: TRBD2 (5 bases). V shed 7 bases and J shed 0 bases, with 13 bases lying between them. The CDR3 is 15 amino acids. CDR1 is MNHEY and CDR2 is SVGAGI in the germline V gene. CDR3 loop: CASTPAESSYNEQFF. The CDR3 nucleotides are TGTGCCAGCACTCCAGCGGAGAGCTCCTACAATGAGCAGTTCTTC.

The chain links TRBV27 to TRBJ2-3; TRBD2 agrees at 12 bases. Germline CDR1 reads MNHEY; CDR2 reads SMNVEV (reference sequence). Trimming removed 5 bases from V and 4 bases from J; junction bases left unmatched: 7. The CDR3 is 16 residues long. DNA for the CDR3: TGTGCCAGCAGTCCAATTTCTAGCGGGAGGGCAGATACGCAGTATTTT. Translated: CASSPISSGRADTQYF.

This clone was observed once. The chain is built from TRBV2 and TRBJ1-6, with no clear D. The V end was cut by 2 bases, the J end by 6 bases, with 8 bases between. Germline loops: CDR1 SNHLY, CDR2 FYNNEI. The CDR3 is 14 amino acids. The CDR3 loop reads CASSEPVINSPLHF. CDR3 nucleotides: TGTGCCAGCAGTGAACCCGTTATTAATTCACCCCTCCACTTT.

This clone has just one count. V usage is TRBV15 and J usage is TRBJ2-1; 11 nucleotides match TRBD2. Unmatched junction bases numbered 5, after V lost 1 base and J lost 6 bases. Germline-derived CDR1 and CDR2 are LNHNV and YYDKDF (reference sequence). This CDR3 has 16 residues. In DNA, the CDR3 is TGTGCCACCAGCAGAGTACGGCTAGCGGGAGGCAATGAGCAGTTCTTC. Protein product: CATSRVRLAGGNEQFF.

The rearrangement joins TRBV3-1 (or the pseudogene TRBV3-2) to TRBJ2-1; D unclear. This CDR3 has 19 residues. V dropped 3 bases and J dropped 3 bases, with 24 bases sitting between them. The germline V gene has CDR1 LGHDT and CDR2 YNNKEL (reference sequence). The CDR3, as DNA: TGTGCCAGCAGCCAGAAAAATACCCCCAGTTACTATTACTACAATGAGCAGTTCTTC. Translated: CASSQKNTPSYYYYNEQFF.

The CDR3 is CATSDPQGLDQPQHF. For the CDR3, the DNA is TGTGCCACCAGTGACCCACAGGGTCTGGATCAGCCCCAGCATTTT. This chain links TRBV24-1 with TRBJ1-5; weak D call: TRBD1 (6 bases). The CDR3 spans 15 residues. V was pared by 4 bases and J by 5 bases, with 14 bases between. CDR1 and CDR2 (germline): KGHDR, SFDVKD.

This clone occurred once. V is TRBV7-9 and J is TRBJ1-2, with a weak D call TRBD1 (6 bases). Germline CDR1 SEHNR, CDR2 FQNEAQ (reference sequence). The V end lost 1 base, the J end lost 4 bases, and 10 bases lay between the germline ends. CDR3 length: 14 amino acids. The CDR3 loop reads CASSLVGGSYGYTF. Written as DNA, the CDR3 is TGTGCCAGCAGCTTAGTAGGGGGGTCCTATGGCTACACCTTC.

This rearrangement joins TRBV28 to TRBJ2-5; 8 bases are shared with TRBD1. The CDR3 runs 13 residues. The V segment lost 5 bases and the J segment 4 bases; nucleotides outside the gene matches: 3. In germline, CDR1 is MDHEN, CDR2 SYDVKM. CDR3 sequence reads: CASSTDRGETQYF. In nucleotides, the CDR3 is TGTGCCAGCAGTACCGACAGGGGAGAGACCCAGTACTTC.

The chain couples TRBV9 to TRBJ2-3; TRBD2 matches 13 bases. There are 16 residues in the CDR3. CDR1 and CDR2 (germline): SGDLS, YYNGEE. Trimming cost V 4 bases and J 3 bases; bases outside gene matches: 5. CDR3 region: CASSPGLAGVTDTQYF. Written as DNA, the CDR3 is TGTGCCAGCAGCCCAGGACTAGCGGGAGTAACAGATACGCAGTATTTT.

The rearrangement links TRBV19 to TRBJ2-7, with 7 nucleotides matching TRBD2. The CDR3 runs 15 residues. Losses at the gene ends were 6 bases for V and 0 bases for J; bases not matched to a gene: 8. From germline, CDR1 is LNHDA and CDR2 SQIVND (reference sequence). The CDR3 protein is CASREDGGSSYEQYF. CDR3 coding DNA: TGTGCCAGTAGGGAGGACGGCGGGAGCTCCTACGAGCAGTACTTC.

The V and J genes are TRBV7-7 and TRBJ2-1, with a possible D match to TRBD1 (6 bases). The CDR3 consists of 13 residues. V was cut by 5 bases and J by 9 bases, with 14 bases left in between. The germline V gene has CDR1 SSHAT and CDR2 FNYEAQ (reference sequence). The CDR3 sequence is CASSPDSWGEQFF. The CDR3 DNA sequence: TGTGCCAGCAGCCCGGACAGTTGGGGTGAGCAGTTCTTC.

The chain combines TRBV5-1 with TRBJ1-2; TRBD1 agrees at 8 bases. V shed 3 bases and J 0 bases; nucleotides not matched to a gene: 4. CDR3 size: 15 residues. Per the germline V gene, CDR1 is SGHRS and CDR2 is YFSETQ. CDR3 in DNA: TGCGCCAGCAGCTCCGGACAGGGAACTAACTATGGCTACACCTTC. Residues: CASSSGQGTNYGYTF.

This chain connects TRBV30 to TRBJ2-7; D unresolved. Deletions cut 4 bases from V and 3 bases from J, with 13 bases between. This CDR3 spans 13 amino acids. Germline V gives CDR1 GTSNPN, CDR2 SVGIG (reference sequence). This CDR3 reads CAWTVGSNYEQYF. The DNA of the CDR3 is TGTGCCTGGACCGTCGGCAGTAACTACGAGCAGTACTTC.

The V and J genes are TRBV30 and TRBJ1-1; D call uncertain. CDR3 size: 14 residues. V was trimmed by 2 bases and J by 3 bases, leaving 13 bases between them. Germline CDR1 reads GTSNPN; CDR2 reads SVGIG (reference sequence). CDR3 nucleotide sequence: TGTGCCTGGAGTTCGTTACTCCGGGACACTGAAGCTTTCTTT. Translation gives CAWSSLLRDTEAFF.

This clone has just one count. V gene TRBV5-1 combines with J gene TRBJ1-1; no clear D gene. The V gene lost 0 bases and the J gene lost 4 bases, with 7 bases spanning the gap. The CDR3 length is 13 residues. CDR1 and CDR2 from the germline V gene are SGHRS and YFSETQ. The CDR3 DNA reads TGCGCCAGCAGCTTGGATCTTAGCACTGAAGCTTTCTTT. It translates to CASSLDLSTEAFF.

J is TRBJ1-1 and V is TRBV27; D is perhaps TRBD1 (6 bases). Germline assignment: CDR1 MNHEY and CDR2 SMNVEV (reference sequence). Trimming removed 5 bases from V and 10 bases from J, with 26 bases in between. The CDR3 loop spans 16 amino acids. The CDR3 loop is CASSTGPQPRQAGAFF. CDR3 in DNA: TGTGCCAGCAGTACAGGCCCCCAACCCCGACAGGCTGGAGCTTTCTTT.

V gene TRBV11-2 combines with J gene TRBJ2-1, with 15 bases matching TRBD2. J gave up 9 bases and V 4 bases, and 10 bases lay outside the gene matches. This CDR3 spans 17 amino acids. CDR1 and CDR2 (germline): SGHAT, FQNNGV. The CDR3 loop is CASSSPRTSGRAPEQFF. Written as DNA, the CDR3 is TGTGCCAGCAGCTCCCCACGGACTAGCGGGAGGGCCCCTGAGCAGTTCTTC.

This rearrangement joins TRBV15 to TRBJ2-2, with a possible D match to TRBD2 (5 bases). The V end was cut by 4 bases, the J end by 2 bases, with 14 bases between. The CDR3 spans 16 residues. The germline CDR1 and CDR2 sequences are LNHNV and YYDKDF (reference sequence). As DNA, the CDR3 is TGTGCCACCAGCACCGATGGTCGGGGTAACACCGGGGAGCTGTTTTTT. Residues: CATSTDGRGNTGELFF.

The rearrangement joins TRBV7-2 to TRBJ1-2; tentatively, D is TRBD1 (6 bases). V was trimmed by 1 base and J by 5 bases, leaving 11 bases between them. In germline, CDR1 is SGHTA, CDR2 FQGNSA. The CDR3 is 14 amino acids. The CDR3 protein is CASSLDPGAYGYTF. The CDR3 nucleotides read TGTGCCAGCAGCTTAGATCCAGGGGCGTATGGCTACACCTTC.